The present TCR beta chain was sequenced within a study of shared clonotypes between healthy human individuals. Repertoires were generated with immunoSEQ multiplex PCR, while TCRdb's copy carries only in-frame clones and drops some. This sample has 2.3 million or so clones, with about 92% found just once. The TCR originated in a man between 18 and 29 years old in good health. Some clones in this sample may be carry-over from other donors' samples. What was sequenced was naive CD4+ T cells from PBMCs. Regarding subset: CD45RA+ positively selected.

The CDR3 DNA is TGTGCCAGCAAAGAGCCGGGGGTACGTGGTGAAAAACTGTTTTTT. As protein: CASKEPGVRGEKLFF. The chain uses TRBV28 and TRBJ1-4; TRBD1 is a possible D gene (5 bases). The CDR3 is 15 residues long. The ends were cut back, 7 bases at V and 7 bases at J, with 19 bases in the middle. In germline, CDR1 is MDHEN, CDR2 SYDVKM.